This T cell receptor (beta chain) was observed in a study of blood T cell repertoires in COVID-19. Study at large: Sample material is recorded as cDNA or gDNA derived from T cells, B-cell-depleted T cells, or PBMCs.

How the authors handled the data: From reference gene primer amplification, estimates of nucleated cell counts were derived. The method was immunoSEQ multiplex PCR; TCRdb's version includes in-frame clones alone and lacks a portion of them. V and J calls and clone size are given by that table; D and trimming were obtained from the DNA. The data show approximately 340,000 clones, roughly 92% seen once. The CDR3 covers 15 residues. Germline CDR1 reads KGHSH; CDR2 reads LQKENI. The germline V and J ends were trimmed by 1 base and 3 bases, with 10 bases remaining between them. Cohorts were determined from participant-reported clinical history.

The source of this sequence is a woman aged 40 to 49 who had been exposed to COVID-19. What was sequenced was PBMCs or T cells enriched from blood (not recorded which). The chain employs TRBV18 and TRBJ2-1, with a tentative D call TRBD2 (6 bases). The CDR3 DNA follows: TGTGCCAGCTCACCACGCATTAGCGGCTACAATGAGCAGTTCTTC. Amino acids: CASSPRISGYNEQFF.